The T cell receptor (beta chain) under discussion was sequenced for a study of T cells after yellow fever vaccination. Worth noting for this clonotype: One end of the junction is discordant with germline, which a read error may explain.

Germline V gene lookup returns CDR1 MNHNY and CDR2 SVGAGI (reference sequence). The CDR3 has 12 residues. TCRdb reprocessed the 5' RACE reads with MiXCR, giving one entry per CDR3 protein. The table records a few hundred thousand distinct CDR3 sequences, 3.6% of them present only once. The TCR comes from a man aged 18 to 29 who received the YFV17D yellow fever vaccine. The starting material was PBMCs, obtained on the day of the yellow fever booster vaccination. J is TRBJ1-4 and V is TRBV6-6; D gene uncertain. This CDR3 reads CASTSIYDKLFF. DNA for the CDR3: TGTGCCAGCACGTCGATTTATGATAAACTGTTTTTT.